This is a list of T cell receptor beta chains from one sample in a study of T cells in Graves' hyperthyroidism and ophthalmopathy. TCRdb reprocessed the multiplex PCR reads with MiXCR, giving one entry per CDR3 protein. The sample yields 550,000 to 600,000 distinct CDR3 sequences, approximately 16% seen once. The sample comprised blood. The receptors stem from a woman younger than 35 with Graves' hyperthyroidism. The CDR3 runs from the conserved cysteine through the conserved F or W. D genes are given only for firm matches. Only part of the rows carry a size: once, few, many, or a class if the clone is expanded.

D: -; size: many; J: TRBJ1-2; V: TRBV2; CDR3: CASSDWNSVRGYTF; DNA: TGTGCCAGCAGTGACTGGAACAGCGTGAGAGGCTACACCTTC
D: -; size: many; J: TRBJ1-1; V: TRBV28; CDR3: CASSLDNGDTEAFF; DNA: TGTGCCAGCAGTTTAGACAATGGCGACACTGAAGCTTTCTTT
D: -; size: few; J: TRBJ1-2; V: TRBV14; CDR3: CASSQTGNGYGYTF; DNA: TGTGCCAGCAGCCAAACCGGGAACGGCTATGGCTACACCTTC
D: -; size: -; J: TRBJ2-7; V: TRBV4-1; CDR3: CASSQVQVGYEQYF; DNA: TGCGCCAGCAGCCAAGTTCAGGTTGGTTACGAGCAGTACTTC
D: -; size: many; J: TRBJ2-5; V: TRBV7-9; CDR3: CASSQFGPAETQYF; DNA: TGTGCCAGCAGCCAATTCGGGCCGGCGGAGACCCAGTACTTC
D: -; size: -; J: TRBJ2-1; V: TRBV4-1; CDR3: CASSHLGRTLSGEQFF; DNA: TGCGCCAGCAGCCACTTGGGACGGACCCTGTCCGGTGAGCAGTTCTTC
D: TRBD1; size: -; J: TRBJ1-5; V: TRBV19; CDR3: CASSTRIQGAAQPQHF; DNA: TGTGCCAGTAGTACCCGAATACAGGGGGCGGCTCAGCCCCAGCATTTT
D: TRBD2; size: -; J: TRBJ2-7; V: TRBV30; CDR3: CAWASGYSYEQYF; DNA: TGTGCTTGGGCTAGCGGATACTCCTACGAGCAGTACTTC
D: TRBD1; size: many; J: TRBJ1-1; V: TRBV7-8; CDR3: CASSLTLTGENTEAFF; DNA: TGTGCCAGCAGCTTAACCTTGACAGGGGAGAACACTGAAGCTTTCTTT
D: TRBD2; size: -; J: TRBJ2-3; V: TRBV7-2; CDR3: CASPPEGLAGAVDTQYF; DNA: TGTGCCAGCCCCCCAGAGGGGCTAGCGGGGGCGGTAGATACGCAGTATTTT
D: -; size: many; J: TRBJ1-1; V: TRBV27; CDR3: CASSLRTVGTEAFF; DNA: TGTGCCAGCAGTTTACGGACAGTGGGCACTGAAGCTTTCTTT
D: -; size: -; J: TRBJ1-2; V: TRBV6-1; CDR3: CASSPDGGNYGYTF; DNA: TGTGCCAGCAGCCCGGACGGGGGGAACTATGGCTACACCTTC
D: TRBD2; size: -; J: TRBJ2-7; V: TRBV4-1; CDR3: CASSQGLAGGRSSYEQYF; DNA: TGCGCCAGCAGCCAGGGACTAGCGGGAGGGAGGAGCTCCTACGAGCAGTACTTC